This entry features one TCR beta chain sequence. This record belongs to a study of blood T cell repertoires in COVID-19. Across the whole study: In each case, the material was cDNA or gDNA derived from T cells, B-cell-depleted T cells, or PBMCs.

This table comes from immunoSEQ multiplex PCR, and its TCRdb copy is limited to in-frame clones, with some not included. Here the sample spans 250,000 or so clones, roughly 87% being singletons. The study recruited people aged about 18 to 95 years across about two dozen US areas. Cohort allocation depended upon clinical history that participants reported. Germline CDR1 is SGHVS and CDR2 is FNYEAQ. Losses at the gene ends were 4 bases for V and 2 bases for J; bases not matched to a gene: 3. This CDR3 region has 16 residues. The sequence was obtained from a woman in her thirties with acute COVID-19. The sample was PBMCs or T cells enriched from blood (not recorded which). The chain links TRBV7-6 to TRBJ2-5; TRBD2 aligns across 14 bases. The CDR3 DNA reads as TGTGCCAGCAGCTCTAGGACTAGCGGGGGGCAAGAGACCCAGTACTTC. This encodes CASSSRTSGGQETQYF.